Sequencing of this T cell receptor beta chain was carried out in a study of blood T cells in healthy people across ages. This clonotype was seen only a few times. No antigen is known for it. With a J-beta primer mix and a sample-barcoded 5' primer, a second PCR ran 7 to 11 cycles. The template-switch adaptor, which had 12 random nucleotides, put a tag on each cDNA molecule. TCRdb reprocessed the 5' RACE reads with MiXCR, giving one entry per CDR3 protein. Of around 900,000 distinct CDR3 sequences listed, roughly half are singletons. Findings and caveats of the study: Per million T cells, TCR beta diversity dropped about linearly as age rose. PBMCs left unsorted prevented a conclusive naive versus antigen-experienced comparison.

Donor samples were obtained from healthy Caucasian individuals from Russia, aged 6 to 90. This sequence originates from an older woman in good health. Sequencing was carried out using blood.

Here the CDR3 reads CASSVRAGGYEQYF. The CDR3 nucleotides are TGTGCCAGCAGCGTACGAGCGGGGGGATACGAGCAGTACTTC. J is TRBJ2-7 and V is TRBV9; TRBD2 aligns across 9 bases. The CDR3 has 14 residues. The germline gives CDR1 SGDLS, CDR2 YYNGEE. J gave up 4 bases and V 1 base, and 3 bases lay outside the gene matches.